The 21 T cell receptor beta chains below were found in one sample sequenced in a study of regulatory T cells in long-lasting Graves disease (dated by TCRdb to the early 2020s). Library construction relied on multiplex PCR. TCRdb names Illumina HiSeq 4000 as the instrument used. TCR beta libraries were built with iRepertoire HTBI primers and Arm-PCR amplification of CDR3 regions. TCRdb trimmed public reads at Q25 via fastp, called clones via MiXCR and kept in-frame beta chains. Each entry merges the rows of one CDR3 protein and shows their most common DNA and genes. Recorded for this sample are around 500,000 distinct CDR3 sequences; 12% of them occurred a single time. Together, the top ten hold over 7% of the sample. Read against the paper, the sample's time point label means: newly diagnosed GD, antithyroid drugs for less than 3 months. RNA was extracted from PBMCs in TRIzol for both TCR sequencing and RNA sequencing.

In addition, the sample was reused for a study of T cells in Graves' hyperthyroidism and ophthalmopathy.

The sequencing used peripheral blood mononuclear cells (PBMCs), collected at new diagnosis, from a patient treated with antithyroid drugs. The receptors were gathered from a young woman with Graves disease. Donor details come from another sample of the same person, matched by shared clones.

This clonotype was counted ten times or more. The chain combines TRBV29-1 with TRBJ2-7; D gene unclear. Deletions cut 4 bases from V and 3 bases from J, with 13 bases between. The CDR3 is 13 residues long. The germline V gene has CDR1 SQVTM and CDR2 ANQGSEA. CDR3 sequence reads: CSVAIAAGYEQYF. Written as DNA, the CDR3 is TGCAGCGTTGCGATAGCCGCCGGCTACGAGCAGTACTTC.

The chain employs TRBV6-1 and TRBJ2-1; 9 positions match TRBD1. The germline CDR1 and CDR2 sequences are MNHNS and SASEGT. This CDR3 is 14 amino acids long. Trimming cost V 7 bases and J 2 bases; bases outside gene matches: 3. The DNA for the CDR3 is TGTGCCAGCAATACAGGGGGCCCCTACAATGAGCAGTTCTTC. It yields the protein CASNTGGPYNEQFF.

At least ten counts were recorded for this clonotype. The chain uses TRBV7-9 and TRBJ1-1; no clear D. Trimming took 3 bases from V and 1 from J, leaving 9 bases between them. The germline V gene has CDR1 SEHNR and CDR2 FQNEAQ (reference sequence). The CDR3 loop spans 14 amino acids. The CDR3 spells CASSFRQENTEAFF. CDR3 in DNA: TGTGCCAGCAGCTTTCGACAAGAGAACACTGAAGCTTTCTTT.

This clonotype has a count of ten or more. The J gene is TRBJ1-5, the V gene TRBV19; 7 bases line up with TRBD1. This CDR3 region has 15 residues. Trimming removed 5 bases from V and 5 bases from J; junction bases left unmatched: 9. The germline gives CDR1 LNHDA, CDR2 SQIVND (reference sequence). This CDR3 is CASSRTGRDHQPQHF. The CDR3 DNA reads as TGTGCCAGTAGTCGGACAGGCAGGGACCATCAGCCCCAGCATTTT.

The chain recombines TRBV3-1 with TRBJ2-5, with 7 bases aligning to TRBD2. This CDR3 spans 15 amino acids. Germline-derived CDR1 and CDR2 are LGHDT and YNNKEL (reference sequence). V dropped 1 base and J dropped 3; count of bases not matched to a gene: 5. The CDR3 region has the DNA TGTGCCAGCAGCCAAGCGGCGGGAGCTGAAGAGACCCAGTACTTC. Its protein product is CASSQAAGAEETQYF.

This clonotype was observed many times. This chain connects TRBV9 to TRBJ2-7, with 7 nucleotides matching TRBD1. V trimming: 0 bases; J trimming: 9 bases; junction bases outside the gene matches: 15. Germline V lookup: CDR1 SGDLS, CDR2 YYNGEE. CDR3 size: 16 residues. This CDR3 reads CASSVGPGTDLTRQYF. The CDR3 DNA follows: TGTGCCAGCAGCGTAGGACCCGGGACAGACCTTACGAGGCAGTACTTC. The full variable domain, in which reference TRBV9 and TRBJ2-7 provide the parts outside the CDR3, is DSGVTQTPKHLITATGQRVTLRCSPRSGDLSVYWYQQSLDQGLQFLIQYYNGEERAKGNILERFSAQQFPDLHSELNLSSLELGDSALYFCASSVGPGTDLTRQYFGPGTRLTVT.

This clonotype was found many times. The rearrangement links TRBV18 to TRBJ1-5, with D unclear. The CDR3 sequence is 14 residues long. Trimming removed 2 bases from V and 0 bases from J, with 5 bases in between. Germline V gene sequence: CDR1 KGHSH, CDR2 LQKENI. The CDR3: CASSPVPSNQPQHF. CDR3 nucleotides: TGTGCCAGCTCACCAGTCCCTAGCAATCAGCCCCAGCATTTT.

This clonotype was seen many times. This CDR3 is CASSSPGTGNGYTF. DNA of the CDR3: TGTGCCAGCAGTTCCCCCGGGACAGGGAATGGCTACACCTTC. V is TRBV12-3 or TRBV12-4 and J is TRBJ1-2, with 9 bases fitting TRBD1. V gave up 4 bases and J gave up 6 bases; unmatched junction bases: 6. The length of the CDR3 is 14 residues.

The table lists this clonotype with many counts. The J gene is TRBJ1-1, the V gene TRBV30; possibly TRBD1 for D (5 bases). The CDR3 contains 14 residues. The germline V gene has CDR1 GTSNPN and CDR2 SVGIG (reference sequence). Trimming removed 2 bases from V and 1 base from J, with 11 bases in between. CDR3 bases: TGTGCCTGGAGTAGGAGGGGCGGGAACACTGAAGCTTTCTTT. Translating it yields CAWSRRGGNTEAFF.

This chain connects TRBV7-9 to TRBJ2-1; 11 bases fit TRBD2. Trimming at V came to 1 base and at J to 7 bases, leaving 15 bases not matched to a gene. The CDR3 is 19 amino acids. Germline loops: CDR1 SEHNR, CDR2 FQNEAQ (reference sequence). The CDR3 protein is CASSLGLYSGRAQLNEQFF. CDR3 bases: TGTGCCAGCAGCTTAGGTCTCTATAGCGGGAGGGCCCAGCTGAATGAGCAGTTCTTC.

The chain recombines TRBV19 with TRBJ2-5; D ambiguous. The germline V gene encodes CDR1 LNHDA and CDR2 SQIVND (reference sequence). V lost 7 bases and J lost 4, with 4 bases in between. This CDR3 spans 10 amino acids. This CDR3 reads CASKRETQYF. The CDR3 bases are TGTGCCAGTAAAAGAGAGACCCAGTACTTC. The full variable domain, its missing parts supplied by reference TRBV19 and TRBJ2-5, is DGGITQSPKYLFRKEGQNVTLSCEQNLNHDAMYWYRQDPGQGLRLIYYSQIVNDFQKGDIAEGYSVSREKKESFPLTVTSAQKNPTAFYLCASKRETQYFGPGTRLLVL.

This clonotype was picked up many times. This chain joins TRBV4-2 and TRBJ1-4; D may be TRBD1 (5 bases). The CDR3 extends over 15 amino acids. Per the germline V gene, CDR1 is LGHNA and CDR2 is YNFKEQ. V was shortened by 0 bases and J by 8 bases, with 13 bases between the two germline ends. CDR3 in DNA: TGTGCCAGCAGCCAAGATTTTCCAGGGCGGGAAAAACTGTTTTTT. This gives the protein CASSQDFPGREKLFF.

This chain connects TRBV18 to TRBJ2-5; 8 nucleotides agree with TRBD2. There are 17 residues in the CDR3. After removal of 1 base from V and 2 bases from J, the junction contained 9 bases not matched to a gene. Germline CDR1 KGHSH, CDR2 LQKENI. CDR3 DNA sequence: TGTGCCAGCTCACCACTGAGGTTTAGCGGGGTACAAGAGACCCAGTACTTC. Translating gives CASSPLRFSGVQETQYF.

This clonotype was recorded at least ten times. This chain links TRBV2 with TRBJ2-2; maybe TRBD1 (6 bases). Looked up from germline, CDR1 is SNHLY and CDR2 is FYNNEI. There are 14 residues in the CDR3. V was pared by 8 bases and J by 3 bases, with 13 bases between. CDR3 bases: TGTGCCAGCCTAAGGGGGTCGTACACCGGGGAGCTGTTTTTT. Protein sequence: CASLRGSYTGELFF.

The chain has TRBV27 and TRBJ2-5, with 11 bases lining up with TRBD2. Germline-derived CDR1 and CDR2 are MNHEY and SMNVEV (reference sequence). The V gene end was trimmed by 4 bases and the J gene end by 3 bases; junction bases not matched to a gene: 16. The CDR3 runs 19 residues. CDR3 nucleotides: TGTGCCAGCAGTTCATACGGAAGAATAGCGGGAGGGCGCGAAGAGACCCAGTACTTC. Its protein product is CASSSYGRIAGGREETQYF.

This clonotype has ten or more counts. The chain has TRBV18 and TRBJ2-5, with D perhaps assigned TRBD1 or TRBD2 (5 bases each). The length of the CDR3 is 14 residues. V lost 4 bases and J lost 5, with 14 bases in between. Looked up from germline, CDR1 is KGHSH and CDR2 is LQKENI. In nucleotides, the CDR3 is TGTGCCAGCTCACGGCGCGAGGGGCCGGAGACCCAGTACTTC. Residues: CASSRREGPETQYF.

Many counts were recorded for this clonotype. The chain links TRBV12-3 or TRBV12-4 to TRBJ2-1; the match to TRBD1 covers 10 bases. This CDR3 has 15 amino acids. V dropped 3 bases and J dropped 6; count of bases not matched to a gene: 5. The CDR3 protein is CASSFSRTGGNEQFF. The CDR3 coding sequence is TGTGCCAGCAGTTTTTCTAGGACAGGGGGCAATGAGCAGTTCTTC.

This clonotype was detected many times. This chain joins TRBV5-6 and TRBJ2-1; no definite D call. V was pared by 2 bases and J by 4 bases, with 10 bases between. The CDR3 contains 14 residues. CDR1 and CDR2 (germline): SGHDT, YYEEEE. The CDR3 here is CASSLAGPYNEQFF. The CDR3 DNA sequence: TGTGCCAGCAGCTTAGCCGGGCCTTACAATGAGCAGTTCTTC.

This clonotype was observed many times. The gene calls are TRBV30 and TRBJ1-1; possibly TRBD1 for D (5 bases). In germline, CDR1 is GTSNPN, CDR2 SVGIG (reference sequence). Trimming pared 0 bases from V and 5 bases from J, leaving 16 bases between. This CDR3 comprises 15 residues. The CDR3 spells CAWSVRGQGWTEAFF. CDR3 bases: TGTGCCTGGAGTGTACGAGGGCAGGGATGGACTGAAGCTTTCTTT.

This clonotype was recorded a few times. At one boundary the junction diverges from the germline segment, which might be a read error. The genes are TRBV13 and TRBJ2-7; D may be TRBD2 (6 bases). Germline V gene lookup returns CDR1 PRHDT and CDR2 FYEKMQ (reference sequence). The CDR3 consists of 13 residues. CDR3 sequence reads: CASSQRTDYAQYF. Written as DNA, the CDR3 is TGTGCCAGCAGCCAAAGGACGGACTACGCGCAGTACTTC.

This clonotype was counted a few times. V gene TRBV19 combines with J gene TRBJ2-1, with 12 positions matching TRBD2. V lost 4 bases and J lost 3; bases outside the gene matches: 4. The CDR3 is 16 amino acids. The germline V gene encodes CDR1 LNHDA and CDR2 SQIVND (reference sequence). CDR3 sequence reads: CASSTRLAGVYNEQFF. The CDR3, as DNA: TGTGCCAGTAGTACGAGACTAGCGGGGGTCTACAATGAGCAGTTCTTC.